This T cell receptor (beta chain) was captured by sequencing in a study of T-cell memory formation after mild COVID-19. Study-level background: Largely donor-specific sequence clusters came from a couple of donors. Study-wide results and limits: Contracting clones from day 15 to 85 showed balanced CD4/CD8; later expanders favored CD4+.

5'RACE primed from the constant segment yielded TCR alpha and TCR beta cDNA libraries bearing sample barcodes and UMIs. TCRdb fed the 5' RACE reads into MiXCR, producing one record per CDR3 protein. The sample has over 400,000 distinct CDR3 sequences, 20% to 30% seen once; the top ten hold under 15%. V was pared by 0 bases and J by 9 bases, with 1 base of the junction left unmatched. Germline V lookup: CDR1 MNHNS, CDR2 SASEGT. This CDR3 comprises 12 residues. With respect to this clonotype: As yet, its antigen is unknown.

The sample consisted of PBMCs or a T cell subset sorted from them (not recorded which). This sequence was found in an adult woman who had mild COVID-19 (a few samples of this study predate the infection). Cell type and time point are not known. The V and J genes are TRBV6-1 and TRBJ2-5; the match to TRBD2 covers 7 bases. CDR3 in amino acids: CASSEAGGAQYF. CDR3 DNA sequence: TGTGCCAGCAGTGAAGCGGGAGGGGCCCAGTACTTC.